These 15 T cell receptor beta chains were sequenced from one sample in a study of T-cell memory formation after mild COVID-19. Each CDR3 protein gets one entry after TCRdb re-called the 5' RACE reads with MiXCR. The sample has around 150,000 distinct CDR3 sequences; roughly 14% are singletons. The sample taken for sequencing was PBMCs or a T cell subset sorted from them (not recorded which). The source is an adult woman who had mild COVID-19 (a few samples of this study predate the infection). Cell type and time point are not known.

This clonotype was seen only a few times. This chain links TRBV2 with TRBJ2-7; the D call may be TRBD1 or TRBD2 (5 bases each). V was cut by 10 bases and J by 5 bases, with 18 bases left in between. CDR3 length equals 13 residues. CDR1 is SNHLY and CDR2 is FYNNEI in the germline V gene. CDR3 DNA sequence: TGTGCCACCCGATCCGAGTTGGGGGACGAGCAGTACTTC. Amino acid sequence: CATRSELGDEQYF.

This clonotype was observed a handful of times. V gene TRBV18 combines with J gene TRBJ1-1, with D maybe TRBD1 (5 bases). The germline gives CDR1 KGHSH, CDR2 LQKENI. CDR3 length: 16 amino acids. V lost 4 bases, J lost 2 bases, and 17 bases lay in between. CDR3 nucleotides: TGTGCCAGCTCACTCCCGGGACCACGGGATAACACTGAAGCTTTCTTT. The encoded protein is CASSLPGPRDNTEAFF. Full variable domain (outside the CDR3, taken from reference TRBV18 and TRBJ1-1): NAGVMQNPRHLVRRRGQEARLRCSPMKGHSHVYWYRQLPEEGLKFMVYLQKENIIDESGMPKERFSAEFPKEGPSILRIQQVVRGDSAAYFCASSLPGPRDNTEAFFGQGTRLTVV.

The CDR3 loop is CASSRGEGEIETQYF. The DNA of the CDR3 is TGTGCCAGCTCACGCGGGGAGGGGGAAATTGAGACCCAGTACTTC. This chain connects TRBV2 to TRBJ2-5, with D maybe TRBD2 (7 bases). This CDR3 has 15 amino acids. Germline CDR1 SNHLY, CDR2 FYNNEI. The germline V and J ends were trimmed by 8 bases and 5 bases, with 21 bases remaining between them.

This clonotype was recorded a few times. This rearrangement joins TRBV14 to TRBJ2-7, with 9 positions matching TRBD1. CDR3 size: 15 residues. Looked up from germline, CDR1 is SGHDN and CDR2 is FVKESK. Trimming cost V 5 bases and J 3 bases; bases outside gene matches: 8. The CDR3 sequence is CASSMTGQGFYEQYF. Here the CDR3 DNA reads TGTGCCAGCAGCATGACCGGACAGGGGTTCTACGAGCAGTACTTC.

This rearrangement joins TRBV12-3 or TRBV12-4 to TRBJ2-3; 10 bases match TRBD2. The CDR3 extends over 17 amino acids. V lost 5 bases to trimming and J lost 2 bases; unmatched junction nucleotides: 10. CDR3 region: CASSVVAGGRLTDTQYF. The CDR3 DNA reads TGTGCCAGCAGTGTAGTAGCGGGGGGCCGTCTCACAGATACGCAGTATTTT.

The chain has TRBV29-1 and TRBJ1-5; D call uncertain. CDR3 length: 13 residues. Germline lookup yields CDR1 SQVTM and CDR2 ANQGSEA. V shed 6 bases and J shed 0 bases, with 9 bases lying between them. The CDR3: CSVEENSNQPQHF. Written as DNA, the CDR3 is TGCAGCGTGGAGGAGAATAGCAATCAGCCCCAGCATTTT.

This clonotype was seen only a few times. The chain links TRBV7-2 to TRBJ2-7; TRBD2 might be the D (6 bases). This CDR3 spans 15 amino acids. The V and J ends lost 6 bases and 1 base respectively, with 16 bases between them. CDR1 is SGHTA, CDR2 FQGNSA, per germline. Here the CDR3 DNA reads TGTGCCAGCAGACATCTAGCGTCGGGGTCCTACGAGCAGTACTTC. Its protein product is CASRHLASGSYEQYF.

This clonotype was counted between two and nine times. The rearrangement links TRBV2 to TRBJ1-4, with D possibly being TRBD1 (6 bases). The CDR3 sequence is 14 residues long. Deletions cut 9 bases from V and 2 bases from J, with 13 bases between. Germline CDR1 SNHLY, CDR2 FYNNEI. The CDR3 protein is CASKLQGTNEKLFF. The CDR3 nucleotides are TGTGCCAGTAAACTTCAGGGGACTAATGAAAAACTGTTTTTT.

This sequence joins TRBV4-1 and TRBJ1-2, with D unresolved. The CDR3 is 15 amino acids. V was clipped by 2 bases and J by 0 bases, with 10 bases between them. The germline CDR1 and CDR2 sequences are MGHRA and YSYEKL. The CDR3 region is CASSQKDGPNYGYTF. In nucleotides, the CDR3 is TGCGCCAGCAGCCAAAAGGACGGTCCTAACTATGGCTACACCTTC.

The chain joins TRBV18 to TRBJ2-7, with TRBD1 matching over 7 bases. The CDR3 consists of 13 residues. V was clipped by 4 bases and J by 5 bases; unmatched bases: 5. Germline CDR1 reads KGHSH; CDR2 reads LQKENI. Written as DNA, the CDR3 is TGTGCCAGCTCACGGGGACAGTACGACGAGCAGTACTTC. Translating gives CASSRGQYDEQYF.

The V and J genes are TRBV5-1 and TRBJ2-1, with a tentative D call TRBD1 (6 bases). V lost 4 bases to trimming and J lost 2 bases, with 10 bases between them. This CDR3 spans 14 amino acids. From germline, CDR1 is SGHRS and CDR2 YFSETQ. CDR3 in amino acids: CASSLYRAYNEQFF. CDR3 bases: TGCGCCAGCAGCCTATACAGGGCCTACAATGAGCAGTTCTTC. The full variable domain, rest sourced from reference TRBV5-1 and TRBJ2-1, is KAGVTQTPRYLIKTRGQQVTLSCSPISGHRSVSWYQQTPGQGLQFLFEYFSETQRNKGNFPGRFSGRQFSNSRSEMNVSTLELGDSALYLCASSLYRAYNEQFFGPGTRLTVL.

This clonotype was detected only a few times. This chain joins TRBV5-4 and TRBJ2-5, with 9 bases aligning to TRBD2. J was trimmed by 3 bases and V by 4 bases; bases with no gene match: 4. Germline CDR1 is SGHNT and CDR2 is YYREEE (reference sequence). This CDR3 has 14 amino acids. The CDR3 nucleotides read TGTGCCAGCAGCAGGAGGACTAGCGAAGAGACCCAGTACTTC. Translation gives CASSRRTSEETQYF.

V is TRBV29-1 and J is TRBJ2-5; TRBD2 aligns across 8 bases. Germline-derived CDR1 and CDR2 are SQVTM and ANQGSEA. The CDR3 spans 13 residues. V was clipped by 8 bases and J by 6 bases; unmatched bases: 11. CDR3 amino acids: CSTRGGWGQTQYF. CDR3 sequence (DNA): TGCAGCACCCGGGGGGGGTGGGGGCAGACCCAGTACTTC.

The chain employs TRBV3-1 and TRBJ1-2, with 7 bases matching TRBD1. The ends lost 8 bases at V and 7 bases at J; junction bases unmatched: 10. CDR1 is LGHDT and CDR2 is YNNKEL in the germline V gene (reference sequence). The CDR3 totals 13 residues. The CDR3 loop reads CASGRDSPIGYTF. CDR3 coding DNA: TGTGCCAGCGGACGGGACAGCCCTATTGGCTACACCTTC.

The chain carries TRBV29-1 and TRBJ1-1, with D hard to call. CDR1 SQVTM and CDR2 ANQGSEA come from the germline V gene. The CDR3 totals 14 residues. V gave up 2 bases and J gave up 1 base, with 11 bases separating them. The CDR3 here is CSVEWADSNTEAFF. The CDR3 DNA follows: TGCAGCGTTGAATGGGCAGACTCGAACACTGAAGCTTTCTTT.